This TCR beta chain was obtained from a study of T cells in tuberculosis. Study-wide results and limits: Cases with active tuberculosis were adults, while controls were adolescents.

Assay used: immunoSEQ multiplex PCR; TCRdb lists only in-frame clones, some missing. There are about 10,000 clones in the sample; approximately 94% occur only once, and about an eighth lies in the top ten. The germline gives CDR1 MNHEY, CDR2 SVGAGI. The CDR3 has 13 amino acids. The V gene lost 2 bases and the J gene lost 2 bases, with 6 bases spanning the gap. A note on this clone: The antigen remains undetermined.

The source of this sequence is an adult with tuberculosis. The sample was PBMCs. The V call is TRBV6-5, the J call TRBJ1-1; the D is unclear. CDR3 protein: CASSYARNTEAFF. The CDR3 DNA reads as TGTGCCAGCAGTTACGCGCGCAACACTGAAGCTTTCTTT.